Described below is a single T cell receptor (beta chain) sequence and its context. Measured with immunoSEQ multiplex PCR; TCRdb has only the in-frame clones, and not every one. The table shows some 200,000 clones, with around four fifths occurring only once. The sample belongs to a study of blood T cell repertoires in COVID-19. The length of the CDR3 is 12 residues. Per the germline V gene, CDR1 is GTSNPN and CDR2 is SVGIG (reference sequence). The germline V and J ends were trimmed by 7 bases and 2 bases, with 10 bases remaining between them. This rearrangement joins TRBV30 to TRBJ2-3, with D uncertain. The clonotype comes from a man aged 55 to 69 with COVID-19, enrolled during active disease. The sample was peripheral blood. Here the CDR3 DNA reads TGTGCCTTGACATCCTCCACAGATACGCAGTATTTT. Translated: CALTSSTDTQYF.